This is a list of T cell receptor beta chains from one sample in a study of T cells after yellow fever vaccination. A single record per CDR3 protein comes from TCRdb applying MiXCR to the 5' RACE reads. This sample yields around 500,000 distinct CDR3 sequences, of which 21% are seen a single time; approximately 16% belongs to the top ten. Sequencing used PBMCs, obtained roughly 20 days after the first yellow fever vaccination. The receptors come from a man younger than 35 who received the YFV17D yellow fever vaccine. Both conserved end residues are part of each CDR3. The order of the fields is D gene, J gene, V gene, clone size, CDR3 DNA, CDR3 protein. The D gene is left open where the match is weak. Size values are once, few and many counts, or a class for expanded clones, and some rows have none.

d_call: TRBD2; j_call: TRBJ2-3; v_call: TRBV4-2; clone_size: NA; cdr3_nt: TGTGCCAGCAGCCAAGCTTATAGCGGGGGGACGGATACGCAGTATTTT; cdr3_aa: CASSQAYSGGTDTQYF
d_call: NA; j_call: TRBJ2-6; v_call: TRBV6-2/TRBV6-3; clone_size: NA; cdr3_nt: TGTGCCAGCAGTTACGAAGGGGGAAAGGCCTCTGGGGCCAACGTCCTGACTTTC; cdr3_aa: CASSYEGGKASGANVLTF
d_call: NA; j_call: TRBJ2-5; v_call: TRBV20-1; clone_size: NA; cdr3_nt: TGCAGTGCTAGAGATTCTCGGGCGAGAGAGACCCAGTACTTC; cdr3_aa: CSARDSRARETQYF
d_call: NA; j_call: TRBJ2-1; v_call: TRBV10-3; clone_size: NA; cdr3_nt: TGTGCCATCAGTGACAAAGGGGGGAGCTCCTACAATGAGCAGTTCTTC; cdr3_aa: CAISDKGGSSYNEQFF
d_call: NA; j_call: TRBJ2-2; v_call: TRBV10-1; clone_size: few; cdr3_nt: TGCGCCAGCAGTGAAGGGGGATGGAACACCGGGGAGCTGTTTTTT; cdr3_aa: CASSEGGWNTGELFF
d_call: TRBD1; j_call: TRBJ1-4; v_call: TRBV12-3/TRBV12-4; clone_size: NA; cdr3_nt: TGTGCCAGCAGTCCCGGGACAGGAGAACGAAAACTGTTTTTT; cdr3_aa: CASSPGTGERKLFF
d_call: NA; j_call: TRBJ1-2; v_call: TRBV7-6; clone_size: few; cdr3_nt: TGTGCCAGCAGCTTAGGCCTGGACAGCTATGGCTACACCTTC; cdr3_aa: CASSLGLDSYGYTF
d_call: TRBD1; j_call: TRBJ2-2; v_call: TRBV5-1; clone_size: few; cdr3_nt: TGCGCCAGCAGCTTGGCCGGGACAGGGTCGTTAGTCGGGGAGCTGTTTTTT; cdr3_aa: CASSLAGTGSLVGELFF
d_call: NA; j_call: TRBJ2-2; v_call: TRBV11-3; clone_size: few; cdr3_nt: TGTGCCAGCAGCATGGGGGTCCCCGGGGAGCTGTTTTTT; cdr3_aa: CASSMGVPGELFF
d_call: NA; j_call: TRBJ2-1; v_call: TRBV20-1; clone_size: few; cdr3_nt: TGCAGTGCTACCCAGTTGCGTGAGCAGTTCTTC; cdr3_aa: CSATQLREQFF
d_call: TRBD1; j_call: TRBJ2-1; v_call: TRBV6-1; clone_size: few; cdr3_nt: TGTGCCAGCAGAAACCCCCCCGGGACAGGGGACTCGGGTGAGCAGTTCTTC; cdr3_aa: CASRNPPGTGDSGEQFF
d_call: NA; j_call: TRBJ2-6; v_call: TRBV9; clone_size: few; cdr3_nt: TGTGCCAGCAGCGTACTTACCTCTGGGGCCAACGTCCTGACTTTC; cdr3_aa: CASSVLTSGANVLTF
d_call: TRBD2; j_call: TRBJ2-3; v_call: TRBV12-3/TRBV12-4; clone_size: few; cdr3_nt: TGTGCCAGCATCGCCGGGACTAGCGGGGGTTCAGATACGCAGTATTTT; cdr3_aa: CASIAGTSGGSDTQYF
d_call: TRBD2; j_call: TRBJ2-5; v_call: TRBV7-9; clone_size: NA; cdr3_nt: TGTGCCGGGTCTAGCGGTAAAGAGACCCAGTACTTC; cdr3_aa: CAGSSGKETQYF
d_call: NA; j_call: TRBJ1-4; v_call: TRBV4-3; clone_size: NA; cdr3_nt: TGCGCCAGCAGTAGCCGGGGGGCGCCTAGTGAAAAACTGTTTTTT; cdr3_aa: CASSSRGAPSEKLFF
d_call: NA; j_call: TRBJ2-2; v_call: TRBV7-2; clone_size: few; cdr3_nt: TGTGCCAGCAGCCCAAATGGGGGGTTGACCGGGGAGCTGTTTTTT; cdr3_aa: CASSPNGGLTGELFF
d_call: NA; j_call: TRBJ2-1; v_call: TRBV6-5; clone_size: NA; cdr3_nt: TGTGCCAGCAGTTCCGGGACGACAGGACGGGAGCAGTTCTTC; cdr3_aa: CASSSGTTGREQFF
d_call: TRBD1; j_call: TRBJ1-6; v_call: TRBV19; clone_size: few; cdr3_nt: TGTGCCAGTAGGAGGACAGGGGAATACAATTCACCCCTCCACTTT; cdr3_aa: CASRRTGEYNSPLHF
d_call: NA; j_call: TRBJ1-2; v_call: TRBV5-1; clone_size: NA; cdr3_nt: TGCGCCAGCAGCCTGACCGGGGCGCGAGGGGATGACTGGTATGGCTACACCTTC; cdr3_aa: CASSLTGARGDDWYGYTF
d_call: TRBD2; j_call: TRBJ2-1; v_call: TRBV11-1; clone_size: NA; cdr3_nt: TGTGCCAGCAGCCGACTAGCGGGGGCCGGGAACGAGCAGTTCTTC; cdr3_aa: CASSRLAGAGNEQFF
d_call: TRBD2; j_call: TRBJ2-5; v_call: TRBV6-1; clone_size: NA; cdr3_nt: TGTGCCAGCAGTAGACTAGCGGGGGGGGAGACCCAGTACTTC; cdr3_aa: CASSRLAGGETQYF
d_call: TRBD1; j_call: TRBJ2-1; v_call: TRBV7-6; clone_size: many; cdr3_nt: TGTGCCAGCAGCTTCTATGCCGGGACAGGGGCAGGGAATGAGCAGTTCTTC; cdr3_aa: CASSFYAGTGAGNEQFF
d_call: TRBD1; j_call: TRBJ1-6; v_call: TRBV9; clone_size: NA; cdr3_nt: TGTGCCAGCAGCGTAGCCCCACAGGGGTCGTACGCACCCCTCCACTTT; cdr3_aa: CASSVAPQGSYAPLHF
d_call: NA; j_call: TRBJ2-3; v_call: TRBV20-1; clone_size: NA; cdr3_nt: TGCAGTGCTAGACCTACAGTTGCCAGTACGCAGTATTTT; cdr3_aa: CSARPTVASTQYF
d_call: TRBD1; j_call: TRBJ1-2; v_call: TRBV20-1; clone_size: NA; cdr3_nt: TGCAGTGCTACCGGGACAGGGGACACAAACTATGGCTACACCTTC; cdr3_aa: CSATGTGDTNYGYTF
d_call: NA; j_call: TRBJ2-1; v_call: TRBV4-3; clone_size: NA; cdr3_nt: TGCGCCAGCAGCCAAGGGCAGGTTTACAATGAGCAGTTCTTC; cdr3_aa: CASSQGQVYNEQFF
d_call: NA; j_call: TRBJ1-2; v_call: TRBV12-3/TRBV12-4; clone_size: many; cdr3_nt: TGTGCCAGCAGCCTGGGGGCGTCTGATGGCTACACCTTC; cdr3_aa: CASSLGASDGYTF
d_call: NA; j_call: TRBJ2-2; v_call: TRBV6-2/TRBV6-3; clone_size: few; cdr3_nt: TGTGCCAGCAGTCCTGACAGGTCCCCGAGGGCCGGGGAGCTGTTTTTT; cdr3_aa: CASSPDRSPRAGELFF
d_call: NA; j_call: TRBJ1-4; v_call: TRBV20-1; clone_size: few; cdr3_nt: TGCAGTGCTACCAGCGATACTGAAAAACTGTTTTTT; cdr3_aa: CSATSDTEKLFF
d_call: NA; j_call: TRBJ1-1; v_call: TRBV6-5; clone_size: NA; cdr3_nt: TGTGCCGCCATAGGGAACACTGAAGCTTTCTTT; cdr3_aa: CAAIGNTEAFF
d_call: NA; j_call: TRBJ2-7; v_call: TRBV10-1; clone_size: many; cdr3_nt: TGCGCCAGCAGCGCCGCGGGACACCCCTACGAGCAGTACTTC; cdr3_aa: CASSAAGHPYEQYF
d_call: NA; j_call: TRBJ2-1; v_call: TRBV5-6; clone_size: NA; cdr3_nt: TGTGCCAGCAGCGGCAGGGCTTGGAATGAGCAGTTCTTC; cdr3_aa: CASSGRAWNEQFF
d_call: NA; j_call: TRBJ2-2; v_call: TRBV12-3/TRBV12-4; clone_size: NA; cdr3_nt: TGTGCCAGCAGTTTAGGTTCCCTTCACGGGGAGCTGTTTTTT; cdr3_aa: CASSLGSLHGELFF
d_call: NA; j_call: TRBJ2-4; v_call: TRBV23-1; clone_size: NA; cdr3_nt: TGCGCCAGCAGTCAATCGGACCCCGGTGTCAACATTCAGTACTTC; cdr3_aa: CASSQSDPGVNIQYF
d_call: NA; j_call: TRBJ2-1; v_call: TRBV6-1; clone_size: NA; cdr3_nt: TGTGCCAGCAGTCCTCTGGCGGGGGCCGCTAATGAGCAGTTCTTC; cdr3_aa: CASSPLAGAANEQFF
d_call: NA; j_call: TRBJ2-5; v_call: TRBV3-1; clone_size: NA; cdr3_nt: TGTGCCAGCAGCCAACCGGCAGGAGAGACCCAGTACTTC; cdr3_aa: CASSQPAGETQYF
d_call: NA; j_call: TRBJ1-3; v_call: TRBV7-2; clone_size: NA; cdr3_nt: TGTGCCATCTCAGCCCAGGGCAACTCTGGAAACACCATATATTTT; cdr3_aa: CAISAQGNSGNTIYF
d_call: TRBD2; j_call: TRBJ2-4; v_call: TRBV5-1; clone_size: few; cdr3_nt: TGCGCCAGCAGCTCCGGACTAGCGGGGGGGCAGGACATTCAGTACTTC; cdr3_aa: CASSSGLAGGQDIQYF
d_call: TRBD2; j_call: TRBJ2-6; v_call: TRBV9; clone_size: NA; cdr3_nt: TGTGCCAGCAGCGTAGCACCGAGACTAGCGGGGTCTGGGGCCAACGTCCTGACTTTC; cdr3_aa: CASSVAPRLAGSGANVLTF
d_call: NA; j_call: TRBJ2-1; v_call: TRBV6-2/TRBV6-3; clone_size: few; cdr3_nt: TGTGCCAGCAGTTACTATATGCCTGACAATGAGCAGTTCTTC; cdr3_aa: CASSYYMPDNEQFF
d_call: NA; j_call: TRBJ1-1; v_call: TRBV10-3; clone_size: NA; cdr3_nt: TGTGCCATCAGCCCGAGGGGCTCGAACACTGAAGCTTTCTTT; cdr3_aa: CAISPRGSNTEAFF
d_call: TRBD2; j_call: TRBJ2-1; v_call: TRBV7-3; clone_size: few; cdr3_nt: TGTGCCAGCAGCGCTACTCTAGCGGGGGGGCGGAATGAGCAGTTCTTC; cdr3_aa: CASSATLAGGRNEQFF
d_call: NA; j_call: TRBJ1-2; v_call: TRBV28; clone_size: NA; cdr3_nt: TGTGCCAGCAGTTCGCAGGGTGCTTCCTATGGCTACACCTTC; cdr3_aa: CASSSQGASYGYTF
d_call: NA; j_call: TRBJ1-1; v_call: TRBV27; clone_size: NA; cdr3_nt: TGTGCCAGCAGTAAGGAGTCCGGTCAGAACACTGAAGCTTTCTTT; cdr3_aa: CASSKESGQNTEAFF
d_call: TRBD1; j_call: TRBJ1-2; v_call: TRBV5-1; clone_size: few; cdr3_nt: TGCGCCAGCAGCCCAGACAGGGAACTCTCTGGCTACACCTTC; cdr3_aa: CASSPDRELSGYTF
d_call: NA; j_call: TRBJ2-2; v_call: TRBV28; clone_size: NA; cdr3_nt: TGTGCCAGCAGTTTTCAGCACACCGGGGAGCTGTTTTTT; cdr3_aa: CASSFQHTGELFF
d_call: NA; j_call: TRBJ2-5; v_call: TRBV15; clone_size: NA; cdr3_nt: TGTGCCACCAGCACAACCCTAATTGGGGTCCAAGAGACCCAGTACTTC; cdr3_aa: CATSTTLIGVQETQYF
d_call: NA; j_call: TRBJ2-3; v_call: TRBV12-3/TRBV12-4; clone_size: few; cdr3_nt: TGTGCCAGCAGTTTTGGAGGGATCACAGATACGCAGTATTTT; cdr3_aa: CASSFGGITDTQYF
d_call: NA; j_call: TRBJ2-1; v_call: TRBV20-1; clone_size: NA; cdr3_nt: TGCAGTGCTCTTACGGCCCAGTCCTACAATGAGCAGTTCTTC; cdr3_aa: CSALTAQSYNEQFF
d_call: TRBD1; j_call: TRBJ2-2; v_call: TRBV4-1; clone_size: NA; cdr3_nt: TGCGCCAGCAGCCAAGAGGGGACAGGGGTGCCCGGGGAGCTGTTTTTT; cdr3_aa: CASSQEGTGVPGELFF
d_call: NA; j_call: TRBJ2-5; v_call: TRBV7-3; clone_size: NA; cdr3_nt: TGTGCCAGCAGCCGGGACCAACAAGAGACCCAGTACTTC; cdr3_aa: CASSRDQQETQYF
d_call: NA; j_call: TRBJ1-6; v_call: TRBV7-3; clone_size: few; cdr3_nt: TGTGCCAGCAGCCTCGACGGCAGGGGAGGGAATTCACCCCTCCACTTT; cdr3_aa: CASSLDGRGGNSPLHF